The rows below give T cell receptor beta chains drawn from one sample of a study of T cell responses to AZD1222 COVID-19 vaccine. Assay used: immunoSEQ multiplex PCR; TCRdb lists only in-frame clones, some missing. The data hold tens of thousands of clones, with less than 85% observed a single time. The specimen comprised peripheral blood, sampled on day 0 of AZD1222 vaccination. The source is an adult in good health. The CDR3 runs from the conserved cysteine through the conserved F or W. The order of the fields is clone size, D gene, V gene, J gene, CDR3 protein, CDR3 DNA. D genes are given only for firm matches. Some rows mark clone size as missing; the rest say once, few, many or name a class of expanded clone.

>NA|NA|TRBV5-1|TRBJ1-2
CASSLDNPGTNRNYGYTF
TGCGCCAGCAGCTTGGACAATCCCGGGACAAACCGTAACTATGGCTACACCTTC
>NA|NA|TRBV5-1|TRBJ2-3
CASSLLIGGSTDTQYF
TGCGCCAGCAGCTTGTTAATCGGGGGTAGCACAGATACGCAGTATTTT
>NA|NA|TRBV24-1|TRBJ2-1
CATSDLNGNEQFF
TGTGCCACCAGTGATTTGAATGGGAATGAGCAGTTCTTC
>NA|NA|TRBV7-2|TRBJ1-1
CASSPPTSTEAFF
TGTGCCAGCAGCCCTCCAACGAGCACTGAAGCTTTCTTT
>NA|NA|TRBV4-1|TRBJ2-3
CASSQELDRGDTQYF
TGCGCCAGCAGCCAAGAGCTGGACAGAGGGGATACGCAGTATTTT
>NA|NA|TRBV21-1|TRBJ1-2
CASSTPRGANYGYTF
TGTGCCAGCAGCACCCCTCGCGGTGCTAACTATGGCTACACCTTC
>few|TRBD1|TRBV5-6|TRBJ2-7
CASSLRQGGWDEQYF
TGTGCCAGCAGCCTAAGACAGGGGGGCTGGGACGAGCAGTACTTC
>NA|NA|TRBV18|TRBJ2-2
CASSPADGGVGELFF
TGTGCCAGCTCACCCGCGGACGGGGGAGTCGGGGAGCTGTTTTTT
>NA|NA|TRBV5-1|TRBJ2-7
CASSLDPSVDYEQYF
TGCGCCAGCAGCTTGGACCCCTCGGTCGACTACGAGCAGTACTTC
>few|NA|TRBV5-8|TRBJ2-5
CASSPKGDLQETQYF
TGTGCCAGCAGCCCCAAAGGGGACCTCCAAGAGACCCAGTACTTC
>NA|NA|TRBV5-1|TRBJ1-1
CASSLRGLARNTEAFF
TGCGCCAGCAGCTTACGGGGCCTCGCCCGAAACACTGAAGCTTTCTTT
>NA|NA|TRBV3-1/TRBV3-2|TRBJ1-2
CASSRITRSGYTF
TGTGCCAGCAGCCGAATAACTAGGAGTGGCTACACCTTC
>NA|NA|TRBV7-9|TRBJ1-5
CASSQQGRQPQHF
TGTGCCAGCAGCCAACAAGGAAGGCAGCCCCAGCATTTT
>NA|NA|TRBV6-1|TRBJ1-2
CASSEELWGRNGYTF
TGTGCCAGCAGTGAAGAACTTTGGGGGCGGAATGGCTACACCTTC
>NA|TRBD1|TRBV9|TRBJ1-2
CASGVGTAFRGTVGYTF
TGTGCCAGCGGCGTGGGGACAGCCTTTCGGGGGACGGTTGGCTACACCTTC
>NA|NA|TRBV7-2|TRBJ1-2
CASSLAAGEGGYTF
TGTGCCAGCAGCTTAGCAGCAGGGGAGGGTGGCTACACCTTC
>NA|TRBD1|TRBV2|TRBJ1-2
CASKKDRGENYGYTF
TGTGCCAGCAAAAAGGACAGGGGAGAGAACTATGGCTACACCTTC
>few|TRBD1|TRBV6-5|TRBJ1-2
CASSYRGQQEGYTF
TGTGCCAGCAGTTACCGGGGACAGCAGGAGGGCTACACCTTC
>NA|NA|TRBV12-3/TRBV12-4|TRBJ1-6
CASSSRSNSPLHF
TGTGCCAGCAGTTCCCGTTCAAATTCACCCCTCCACTTT
>few|NA|TRBV4-2|TRBJ1-5
CASSPGGGSSNQPQHF
TGTGCCAGCAGCCCTGGTGGCGGGTCAAGCAATCAGCCCCAGCATTTT
>NA|TRBD1|TRBV27|TRBJ2-7
CASSLTGGGEQYF
TGTGCCAGCAGTCTTACAGGGGGCGGCGAGCAGTACTTC
>NA|NA|TRBV29-1|TRBJ1-2
CSGGGADGYTF
TGCAGCGGTGGAGGGGCAGATGGCTACACCTTC
>NA|NA|TRBV27|TRBJ2-3
CASASPDRATQYF
TGTGCCAGCGCCTCACCCGACCGTGCTACGCAGTATTTT
>NA|TRBD2|TRBV7-2|TRBJ2-3
CASSLGLAGTDTQYF
TGTGCCAGCAGCTTAGGACTAGCGGGCACAGATACGCAGTATTTT
>NA|NA|TRBV2|TRBJ1-1
CASLPQGMNTEAFF
TGTGCCAGCCTCCCCCAGGGGATGAACACTGAAGCTTTCTTT
>NA|NA|TRBV21-1|TRBJ1-4
CASSIRVFF
TGTGCCAGCAGCATTCGGGTGTTTTTT
>few|NA|TRBV30|TRBJ2-3
CAWSVWKGKGDTQYF
TGTGCCTGGAGTGTTTGGAAGGGGAAGGGAGATACGCAGTATTTT
>NA|NA|TRBV2|TRBJ1-6
CASSEGQYSPLHF
TGTGCCAGCAGTGAGGGACAATATTCACCCCTCCACTTT
>NA|TRBD1|TRBV6-9|TRBJ1-5
CASSFDRVGCQPQHF
TGTGCCAGCAGTTTCGACAGGGTGGGGTGTCAGCCCCAGCATTTT
>few|TRBD1|TRBV28|TRBJ1-2
CASRQQGVDYGYTF
TGTGCCAGCAGACAACAGGGGGTAGACTATGGCTACACCTTC
>NA|NA|TRBV14|TRBJ1-4
CASSQERVGNGEKLFF
TGTGCCAGCAGCCAAGAGAGAGTTGGGAACGGTGAAAAACTGTTTTTT
>NA|TRBD2|TRBV30|TRBJ2-7
CAWSVGRERDEQYF
TGTGCCTGGAGTGTGGGGCGGGAGAGGGACGAGCAGTACTTC
>NA|TRBD1|TRBV7-9|TRBJ2-7
CASSLRTGGSYEQYF
TGTGCCAGCAGCTTGCGGACAGGGGGCTCCTACGAGCAGTACTTC
>NA|TRBD1|TRBV11-2|TRBJ1-2
CASSLVGGAEYGYTF
TGTGCCAGCAGCTTAGTAGGGGGCGCGGAATATGGCTACACCTTC
>once|TRBD1|TRBV25-1|TRBJ1-6
CASSDLTGENSPLHF
TGTGCCAGCAGTGACTTGACAGGGGAAAACTCACCCCTCCACTTT
>NA|TRBD1|TRBV7-2|TRBJ1-5
CASSARTGSNQPQHF
TGTGCCAGCAGCGCCCGGACAGGTAGCAATCAGCCCCAGCATTTT
>once|NA|TRBV12-3/TRBV12-4|TRBJ2-3
CASSPESTDTQYF
TGTGCCAGCAGCCCTGAGAGCACAGATACGCAGTATTTT
>NA|NA|TRBV27|TRBJ2-1
CASRIAYNEQFF
TGTGCCAGCAGGATCGCCTACAATGAGCAGTTCTTC
>once|NA|TRBV15|TRBJ1-1
CATSRDSNMNTEAFF
TGTGCCACCAGCAGGGACAGCAATATGAACACTGAAGCTTTCTTT
>NA|TRBD1|TRBV19|TRBJ1-1
CASSRDSRDTEAFF
TGTGCCAGTAGTCGGGACAGCCGCGACACTGAAGCTTTCTTT
>NA|NA|TRBV11-2|TRBJ1-2
CASSPAANYGYTF
TGTGCCAGCAGCCCGGCGGCTAACTATGGCTACACCTTC
>NA|TRBD2|TRBV5-5|TRBJ2-1
CASSLSGGPVNEQFF
TGTGCCAGCAGCTTATCGGGAGGGCCTGTGAATGAGCAGTTCTTC